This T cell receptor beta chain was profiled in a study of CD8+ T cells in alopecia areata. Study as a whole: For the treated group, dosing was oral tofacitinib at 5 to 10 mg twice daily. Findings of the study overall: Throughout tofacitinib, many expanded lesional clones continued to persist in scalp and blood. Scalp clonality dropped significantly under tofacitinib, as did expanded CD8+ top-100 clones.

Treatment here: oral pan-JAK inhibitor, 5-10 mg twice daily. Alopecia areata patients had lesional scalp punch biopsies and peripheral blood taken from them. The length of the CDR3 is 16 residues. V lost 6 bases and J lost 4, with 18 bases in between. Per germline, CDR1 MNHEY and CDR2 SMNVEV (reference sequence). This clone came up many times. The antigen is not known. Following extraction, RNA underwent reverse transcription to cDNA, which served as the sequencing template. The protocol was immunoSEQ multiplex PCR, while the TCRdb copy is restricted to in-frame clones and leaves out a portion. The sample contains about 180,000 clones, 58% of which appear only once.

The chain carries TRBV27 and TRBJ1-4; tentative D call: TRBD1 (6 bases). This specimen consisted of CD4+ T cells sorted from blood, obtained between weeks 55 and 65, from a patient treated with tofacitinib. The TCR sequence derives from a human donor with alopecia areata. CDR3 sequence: CASSPWGRQVNEKLFF. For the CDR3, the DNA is TGTGCCAGCAGCCCCTGGGGCAGACAGGTTAATGAAAAACTGTTTTTT.